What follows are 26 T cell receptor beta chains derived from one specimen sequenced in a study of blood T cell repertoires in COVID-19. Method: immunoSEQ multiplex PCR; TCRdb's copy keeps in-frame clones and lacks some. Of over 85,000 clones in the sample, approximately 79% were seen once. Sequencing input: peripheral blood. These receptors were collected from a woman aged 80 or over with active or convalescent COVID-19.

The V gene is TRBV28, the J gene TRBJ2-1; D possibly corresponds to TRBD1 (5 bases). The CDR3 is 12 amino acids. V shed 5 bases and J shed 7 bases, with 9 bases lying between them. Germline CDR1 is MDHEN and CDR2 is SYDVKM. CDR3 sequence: CASSMTVNEQFF. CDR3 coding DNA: TGTGCCAGCAGTATGACAGTAAATGAGCAGTTCTTC.

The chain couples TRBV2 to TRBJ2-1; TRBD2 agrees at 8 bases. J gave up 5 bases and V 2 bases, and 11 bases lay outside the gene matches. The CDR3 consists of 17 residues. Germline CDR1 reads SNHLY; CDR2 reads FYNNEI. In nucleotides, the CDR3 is TGTGCCAGCAGTGAACCCCTCCTAGCGGGTCTCCACAATGAGCAGTTCTTC. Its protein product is CASSEPLLAGLHNEQFF.

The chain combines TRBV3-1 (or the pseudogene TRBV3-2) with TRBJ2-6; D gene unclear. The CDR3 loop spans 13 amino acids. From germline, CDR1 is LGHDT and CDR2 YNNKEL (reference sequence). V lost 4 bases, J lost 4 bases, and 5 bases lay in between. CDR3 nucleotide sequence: TGTGCCAGCAGCCCTGTAGGGGCCAACGTCCTGACTTTC. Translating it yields CASSPVGANVLTF.

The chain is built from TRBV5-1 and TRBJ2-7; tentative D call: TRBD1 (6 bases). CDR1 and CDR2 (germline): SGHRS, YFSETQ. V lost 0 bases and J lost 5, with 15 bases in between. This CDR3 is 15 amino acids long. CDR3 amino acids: CASSLEQGSSDEQYF. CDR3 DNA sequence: TGCGCCAGCAGCTTGGAACAGGGAAGTTCTGACGAGCAGTACTTC.

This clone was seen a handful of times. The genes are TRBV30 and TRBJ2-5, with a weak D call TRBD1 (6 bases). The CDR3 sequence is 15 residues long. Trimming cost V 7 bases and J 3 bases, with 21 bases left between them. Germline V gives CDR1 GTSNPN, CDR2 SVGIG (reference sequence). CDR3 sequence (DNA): TGTGCCTCGGACGGGACACTTGAAAGAGAAGAGACCCAGTACTTC. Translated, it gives CASDGTLEREETQYF. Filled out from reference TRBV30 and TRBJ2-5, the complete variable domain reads SQTIHQWPATLVQPVGSPLSLECTVEGTSNPNLYWYRQAAGRGLQLLFYSVGIGQISSEVPQNLSASRPQDRQFILSSKKLLLSDSGFYLCASDGTLEREETQYFGPGTRLLVL.

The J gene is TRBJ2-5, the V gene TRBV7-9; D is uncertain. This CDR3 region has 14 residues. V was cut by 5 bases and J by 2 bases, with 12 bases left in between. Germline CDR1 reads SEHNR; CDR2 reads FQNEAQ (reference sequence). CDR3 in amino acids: CASSLVSHQETQYF. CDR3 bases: TGTGCCAGCAGCCTGGTCAGTCATCAAGAGACCCAGTACTTC.

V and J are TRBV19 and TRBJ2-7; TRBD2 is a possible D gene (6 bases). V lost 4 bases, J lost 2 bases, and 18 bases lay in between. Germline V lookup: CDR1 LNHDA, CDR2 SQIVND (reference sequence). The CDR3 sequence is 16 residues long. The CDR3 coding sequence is TGTGCCAGTAGTAAGCGGACTAACCAGGACCCCTACGAGCAGTACTTC. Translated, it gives CASSKRTNQDPYEQYF.

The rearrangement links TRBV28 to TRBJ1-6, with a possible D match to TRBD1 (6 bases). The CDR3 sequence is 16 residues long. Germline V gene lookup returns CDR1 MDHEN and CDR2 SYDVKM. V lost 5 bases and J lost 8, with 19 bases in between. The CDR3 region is CASSRPQGIRDSPLHF. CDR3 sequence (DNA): TGTGCCAGCAGTCGGCCACAGGGCATTAGGGATTCACCCCTCCACTTT.

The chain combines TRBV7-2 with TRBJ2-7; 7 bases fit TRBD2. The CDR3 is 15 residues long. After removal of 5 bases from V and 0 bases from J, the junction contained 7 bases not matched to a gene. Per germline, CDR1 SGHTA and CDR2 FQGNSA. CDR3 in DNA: TGTGCCAGCAGCAAGCAGGCTAGCGGCTCCTACGAGCAGTACTTC. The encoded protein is CASSKQASGSYEQYF. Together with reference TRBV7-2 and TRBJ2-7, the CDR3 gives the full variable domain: GAGVSQSPSNKVTEKGKDVELRCDPISGHTALYWYRQSLGQGLEFLIYFQGNSAPDKSGLPSDRFSAERTGGSVSTLTIQRTQQEDSAVYLCASSKQASGSYEQYFGPGTRLTVT.

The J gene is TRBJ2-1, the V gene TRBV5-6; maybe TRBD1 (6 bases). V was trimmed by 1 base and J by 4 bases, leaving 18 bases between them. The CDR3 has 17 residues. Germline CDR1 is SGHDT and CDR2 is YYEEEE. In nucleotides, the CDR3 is TGTGCCAGCAGCTTGTACTCTCAGGGGAGTCGGTACAATGAGCAGTTCTTC. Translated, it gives CASSLYSQGSRYNEQFF.

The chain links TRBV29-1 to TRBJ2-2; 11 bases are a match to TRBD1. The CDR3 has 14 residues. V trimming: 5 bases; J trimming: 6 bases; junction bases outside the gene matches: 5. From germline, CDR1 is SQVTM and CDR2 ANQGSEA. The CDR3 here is CSVIMGQGAGELFF. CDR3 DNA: TGCAGCGTTATTATGGGACAGGGGGCCGGGGAGCTGTTTTTT.

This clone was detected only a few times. The CDR3 nucleotides are TGTGCCAGCTCACCCGGACTCTTCTACGAGCAGTACTTC. Translation: CASSPGLFYEQYF. The rearrangement joins TRBV18 to TRBJ2-7, with D possibly being TRBD2 (5 bases). V lost 3 bases to trimming and J lost 3 bases, with 9 bases between them. CDR3 length: 13 residues. Germline V CDR1 and CDR2: KGHSH, LQKENI.

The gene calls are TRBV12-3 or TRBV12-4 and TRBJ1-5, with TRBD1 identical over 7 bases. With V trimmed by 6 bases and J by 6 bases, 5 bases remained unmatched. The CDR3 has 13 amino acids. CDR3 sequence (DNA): TGTGCCAGCAGCAAGAGGGGGCTTCAGCCCCAGCATTTT. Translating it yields CASSKRGLQPQHF.

The CDR3 sequence: CASTRTPGGTEAFF. CDR3 in DNA: TGTGCCAGCACCCGAACCCCAGGGGGCACTGAAGCTTTCTTT. The rearrangement links TRBV6-4 to TRBJ1-1, with 7 bases fitting TRBD1. The germline CDR1 and CDR2 sequences are MRHNA and SNTAGT. V shed 7 bases and J 4 bases; nucleotides not matched to a gene: 9. The length of the CDR3 is 14 residues.

The CDR3 DNA follows: TGCGCCAGCAGCTATTCAGGGGACTATGGCTACACCTTC. Amino acid sequence: CASSYSGDYGYTF. V usage is TRBV5-1 and J usage is TRBJ1-2, with D possibly TRBD1 on 6 matching bases. V was trimmed by 3 bases and J by 3 bases, leaving 9 bases between them. The CDR3 has 13 amino acids. Per germline, CDR1 SGHRS and CDR2 YFSETQ.

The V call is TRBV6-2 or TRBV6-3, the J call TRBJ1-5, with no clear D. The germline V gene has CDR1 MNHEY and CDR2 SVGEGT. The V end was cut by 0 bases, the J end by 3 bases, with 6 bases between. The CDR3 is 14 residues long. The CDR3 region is CASSYSSYNQPQHF. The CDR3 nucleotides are TGTGCCAGCAGTTACTCCAGTTACAATCAGCCCCAGCATTTT.

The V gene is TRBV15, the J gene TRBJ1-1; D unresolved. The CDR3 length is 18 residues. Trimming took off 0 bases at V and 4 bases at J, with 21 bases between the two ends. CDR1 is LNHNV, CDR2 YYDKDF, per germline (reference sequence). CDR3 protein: CATSRDRPWRMWFTEAFF. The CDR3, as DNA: TGTGCCACCAGCAGAGATAGGCCCTGGAGAATGTGGTTCACTGAAGCTTTCTTT. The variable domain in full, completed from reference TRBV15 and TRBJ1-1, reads DAMVIQNPRYQVTQFGKPVTLSCSQTLNHNVMYWYQQKSSQAPKLLFHYYDKDFNNEADTPDNFQSRRPNTSFCFLDIRSPGLGDTAMYLCATSRDRPWRMWFTEAFFGQGTRLTVV.

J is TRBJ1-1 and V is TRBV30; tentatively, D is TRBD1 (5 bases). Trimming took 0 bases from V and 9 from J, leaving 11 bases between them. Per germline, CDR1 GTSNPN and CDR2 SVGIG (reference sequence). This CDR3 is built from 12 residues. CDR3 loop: CAWSVLRGKAFF. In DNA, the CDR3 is TGTGCCTGGAGTGTTTTAAGGGGTAAAGCTTTCTTT.

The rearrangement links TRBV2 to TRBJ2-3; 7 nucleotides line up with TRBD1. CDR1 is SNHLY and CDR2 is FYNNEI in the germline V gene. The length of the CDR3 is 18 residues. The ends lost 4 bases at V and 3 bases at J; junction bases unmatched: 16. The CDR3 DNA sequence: TGTGCCAGCAGTGTCCCCAACACCGACAGGGAGCTTACAGATACGCAGTATTTT. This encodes CASSVPNTDRELTDTQYF.

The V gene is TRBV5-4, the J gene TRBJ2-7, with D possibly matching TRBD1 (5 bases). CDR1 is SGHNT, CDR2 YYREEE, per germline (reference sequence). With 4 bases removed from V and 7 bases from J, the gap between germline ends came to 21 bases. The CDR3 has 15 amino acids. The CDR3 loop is CASSVRTTTLAEQYF. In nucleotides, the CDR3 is TGTGCCAGCAGCGTAAGGACAACCACTCTCGCTGAGCAGTACTTC. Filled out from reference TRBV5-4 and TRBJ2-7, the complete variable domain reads ETGVTQSPTHLIKTRGQQVTLRCSSQSGHNTVSWYQQALGQGPQFIFQYYREEENGRGNFPPRFSGLQFPNYSSELNVNALELDDSALYLCASSVRTTTLAEQYFGPGTRLTVT.

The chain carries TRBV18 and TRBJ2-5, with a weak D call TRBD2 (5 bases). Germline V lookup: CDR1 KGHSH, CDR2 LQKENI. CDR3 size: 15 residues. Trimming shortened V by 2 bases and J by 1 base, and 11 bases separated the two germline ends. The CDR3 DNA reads TGTGCCAGCTCACCAAGAGCGGCCCGCCAAGAGACCCAGTACTTC. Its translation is CASSPRAARQETQYF.

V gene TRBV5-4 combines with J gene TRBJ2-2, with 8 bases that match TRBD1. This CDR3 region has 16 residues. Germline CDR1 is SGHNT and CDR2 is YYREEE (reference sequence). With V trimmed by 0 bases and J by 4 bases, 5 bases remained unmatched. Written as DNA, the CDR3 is TGTGCCAGCAGCTTGGGAGGGACAGGTCTCACCGGGGAGCTGTTTTTT. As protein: CASSLGGTGLTGELFF.

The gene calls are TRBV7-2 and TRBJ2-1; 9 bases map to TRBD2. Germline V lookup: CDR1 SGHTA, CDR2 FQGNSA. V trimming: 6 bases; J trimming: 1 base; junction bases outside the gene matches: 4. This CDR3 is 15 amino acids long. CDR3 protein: CASSFSGSSYNEQFF. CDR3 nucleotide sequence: TGTGCCAGCAGTTTTAGCGGGAGTTCCTACAATGAGCAGTTCTTC.

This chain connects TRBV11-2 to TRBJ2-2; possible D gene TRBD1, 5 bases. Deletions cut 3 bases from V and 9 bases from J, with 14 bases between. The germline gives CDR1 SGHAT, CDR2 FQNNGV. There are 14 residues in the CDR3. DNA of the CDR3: TGTGCCAGCAGCTTGAGTTGGGGCACTCGGGAGCTGTTTTTT. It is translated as CASSLSWGTRELFF.

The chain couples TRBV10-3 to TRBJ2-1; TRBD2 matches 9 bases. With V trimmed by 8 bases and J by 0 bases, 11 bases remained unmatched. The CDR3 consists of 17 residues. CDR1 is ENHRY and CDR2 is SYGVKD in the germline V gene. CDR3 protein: CAIGGLAGTDSYNEQFF. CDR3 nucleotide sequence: TGTGCCATCGGGGGGCTAGCGGGAACCGACTCCTACAATGAGCAGTTCTTC.

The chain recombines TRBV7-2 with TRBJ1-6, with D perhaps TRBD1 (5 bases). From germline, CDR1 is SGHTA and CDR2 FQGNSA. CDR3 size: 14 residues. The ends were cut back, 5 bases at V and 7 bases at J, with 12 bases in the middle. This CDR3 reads CASSHGGTNSPLHF. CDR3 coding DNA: TGTGCCAGCAGCCACGGGGGGACCAATTCACCCCTCCACTTT.